The 29 T cell receptor beta chains given below trace back to one sample, sequenced in a study of shared clonotypes between healthy human individuals. Naive CD8 cells lacked CD45RO, underwent positive selection for CCR7 and left out terminally differentiated effector memory CD45RA+ cells. The protocol was immunoSEQ multiplex PCR, while the TCRdb copy is restricted to in-frame clones and leaves out a portion. The sample lists 550,000 to 600,000 clones, 95% to 98% occurring once. The material sequenced was naive CD8+ T cells sorted from blood. These receptors were collected from a young man in good health.

This chain links TRBV29-1 with TRBJ2-7; 9 nucleotides agree with TRBD1. The CDR3 runs to 13 residues. Per the germline V gene, CDR1 is SQVTM and CDR2 is ANQGSEA. After removal of 7 bases from V and 3 bases from J, the junction contained 7 bases not matched to a gene. The CDR3 protein is CSARDRDSYEQYF. CDR3 sequence (DNA): TGCAGCGCCCGGGACAGGGATAGCTACGAGCAGTACTTC.

The chain has TRBV6-1 and TRBJ2-7; D unresolved. Germline V gene data show CDR1 as MNHNS and CDR2 as SASEGT. The CDR3 runs to 13 residues. Trimming stripped 2 bases from V and 2 bases from J, with 7 bases between. Here the CDR3 reads CASSEYPTYEQYF. In nucleotides, the CDR3 is TGTGCCAGCAGTGAATATCCAACCTACGAGCAGTACTTC.

The V gene is TRBV7-8, the J gene TRBJ2-2; no firm D call. This CDR3 contains 10 residues. Germline loops: CDR1 SGHVS, CDR2 FQNEAQ. V was clipped by 5 bases and J by 6 bases, with 1 base between them. CDR3: CASSPGELFF. DNA of the CDR3: TGTGCCAGCAGCCCCGGGGAGCTGTTTTTT.

The rearrangement uses TRBV6-5 and TRBJ1-2, with 7 nucleotides matching TRBD1. The germline V gene encodes CDR1 MNHEY and CDR2 SVGAGI. The CDR3 has 15 residues. J lost 6 bases, V lost 0 bases, and 7 bases had no gene match. This CDR3 is CASSYSIGGGHGYTF. As DNA, the CDR3 is TGTGCCAGCAGTTACTCAATAGGAGGGGGCCATGGCTACACCTTC.

CDR3: CAWSVGDRPNEQFF. CDR3 in DNA: TGTGCCTGGAGTGTAGGGGACAGACCCAATGAGCAGTTCTTC. The chain uses TRBV30 and TRBJ2-1; 7 bases are shared with TRBD1. CDR1 and CDR2 (germline): GTSNPN, SVGIG (reference sequence). Losses at the gene ends were 0 bases for V and 6 bases for J; bases not matched to a gene: 5. The CDR3 contains 14 residues.

This sequence joins TRBV27 and TRBJ1-5; D possibly corresponds to TRBD1 (5 bases). The V gene's germline CDR1 is MNHEY and CDR2 SMNVEV (reference sequence). This CDR3 comprises 15 residues. Between the trimmed V and J ends, which lost 5 bases and 7 bases, there was a span of 18 bases. The CDR3 coding sequence is TGTGCCAGCAGTCAATCCCCCGTGGGGGAGCAGCCCCAGCATTTT. Residues: CASSQSPVGEQPQHF.

The chain combines TRBV7-6 with TRBJ2-5, with D perhaps matching TRBD2 (5 bases). The CDR3 sequence is 14 residues long. V was cut by 3 bases and J by 5 bases, with 13 bases left in between. From germline, CDR1 is SGHVS and CDR2 FNYEAQ. In DNA, the CDR3 is TGTGCCAGCAGCTTGTATACTAGTGAGGAGACCCAGTACTTC. It yields the protein CASSLYTSEETQYF.

As concerns this clone: Additional DNA sequences in this sample encode the identical CDR3. This chain connects TRBV18 to TRBJ2-7, with 8 bases aligning to TRBD2. Germline V gene lookup returns CDR1 KGHSH and CDR2 LQKENI. This CDR3 region has 13 residues. V lost 4 bases, J lost 3 bases, and 2 bases stayed unmatched. This CDR3 is CASSLAGSYEQYF. The CDR3 DNA reads TGTGCCAGCTCACTAGCGGGGAGCTACGAGCAGTACTTC.

The rearrangement uses TRBV15 and TRBJ2-1; D call uncertain. The CDR3 has 16 residues. Trimming pared 5 bases from V and 3 bases from J, leaving 17 bases between. Germline V gene lookup returns CDR1 LNHNV and CDR2 YYDKDF (reference sequence). This chain's CDR3 is CATSPPSGKDYNEQFF. CDR3 bases: TGTGCCACCAGCCCTCCTTCCGGCAAAGACTACAATGAGCAGTTCTTC.

The chain couples TRBV5-4 to TRBJ1-4, with TRBD1 matching over 10 bases. CDR1 and CDR2 (germline): SGHNT, YYREEE (reference sequence). The V and J ends lost 3 bases and 8 bases, in that order; junction bases with no gene match: 7. The CDR3 loop spans 15 amino acids. The CDR3 nucleotides read TGTGCCAGCAGCTGGACCGGACAGGGGGAGGAAAAACTGTTTTTT. Translation gives CASSWTGQGEEKLFF. The entire variable domain, with the rest obtained from reference TRBV5-4 and TRBJ1-4, is as follows: ETGVTQSPTHLIKTRGQQVTLRCSSQSGHNTVSWYQQALGQGPQFIFQYYREEENGRGNFPPRFSGLQFPNYSSELNVNALELDDSALYLCASSWTGQGEEKLFFGSGTQLSVL.

CDR3 coding DNA: TGTGCCAGTAGTTCATCCGGGACAGACACAGATACGCAGTATTTT. Its translation: CASSSSGTDTDTQYF. J is TRBJ2-3 and V is TRBV19, with TRBD1 matching 7 bases. The CDR3 contains 15 residues. Germline loops: CDR1 LNHDA, CDR2 SQIVND (reference sequence). The V segment lost 5 bases and the J segment 2 bases; nucleotides outside the gene matches: 7.

The chain links TRBV13 to TRBJ2-7; D gene uncertain. The ends were cut back, 5 bases at V and 5 bases at J, with 13 bases in the middle. This CDR3 spans 13 amino acids. Germline loops: CDR1 PRHDT, CDR2 FYEKMQ (reference sequence). CDR3 loop: CASSNADFNEQYF. In nucleotides, the CDR3 is TGTGCCAGCAGCAACGCGGATTTCAACGAGCAGTACTTC.

CDR3 in amino acids: CASHPQGDVETQYF. The CDR3 DNA reads TGTGCCTCCCACCCCCAGGGGGATGTGGAGACCCAGTACTTC. The V and J genes are TRBV28 and TRBJ2-5, with TRBD1 matching over 7 bases. The CDR3 extends over 14 amino acids. Germline CDR1 reads MDHEN; CDR2 reads SYDVKM. J gave up 5 bases and V 11 bases, and 14 bases lay outside the gene matches.

The chain recombines TRBV27 with TRBJ1-1; TRBD1 aligns across 9 bases. Germline values: CDR1 MNHEY, CDR2 SMNVEV (reference sequence). Germline trimming cut 3 bases from V and 6 bases from J; bases unmatched to any gene: 5. The CDR3 is 14 amino acids. CDR3 sequence (DNA): TGTGCCAGCAGTTTGGGACAGGGACTTTCTGAAGCTTTCTTT. Protein product: CASSLGQGLSEAFF.

The rearrangement joins TRBV2 to TRBJ2-7, with D unclear. Trimming took 1 base from V and 5 from J, leaving 9 bases between them. CDR3 size: 13 residues. The germline gives CDR1 SNHLY, CDR2 FYNNEI. The CDR3 region is CASSEVVQDEQYF. The CDR3 bases are TGTGCCAGCAGTGAAGTGGTCCAGGACGAGCAGTACTTC.

This clone was found once. The chain carries TRBV29-1 and TRBJ1-2; 8 positions agree with TRBD1. J lost 7 bases, V lost 3 bases, and 4 bases had no gene match. From germline, CDR1 is SQVTM and CDR2 ANQGSEA. The length of the CDR3 is 12 residues. CDR3 sequence: CSVEAGGFGYTF. For the CDR3, the DNA is TGCAGCGTTGAGGCAGGGGGCTTTGGCTACACCTTC.

Comment on this clone: The sample contains more than one DNA sequence encoding this CDR3. CDR3 sequence (DNA): TGCAGTGCTAGAGATTCCTACGAGCAGTACTTC. Protein product: CSARDSYEQYF. The rearrangement links TRBV20-1 to TRBJ2-7; D gene unclear. The CDR3 spans 11 residues. Trimming left V 0 bases short and J 1 base short, with 1 base between. The germline V gene has CDR1 DFQATT and CDR2 SNEGSKA (reference sequence).

This chain uses TRBV2 with TRBJ2-2; possible D gene TRBD1, 5 bases. Looked up from germline, CDR1 is SNHLY and CDR2 is FYNNEI. V lost 3 bases and J 3 bases, leaving 14 bases between the germline ends. CDR3 length: 16 amino acids. CDR3 loop: CASSESGKIDTGELFF. The CDR3 DNA sequence: TGTGCCAGCAGTGAGTCAGGGAAGATAGACACCGGGGAGCTGTTTTTT.

This chain connects TRBV5-6 to TRBJ2-5, with a possible D match to TRBD2 (5 bases). V was shortened by 0 bases and J by 11 bases, with 11 bases between the two germline ends. Per the germline V gene, CDR1 is SGHDT and CDR2 is YYEEEE. The CDR3 covers 12 residues. Written as DNA, the CDR3 is TGTGCCAGCAGCTTGGTGAACGGGGAGCAGTACTTC. It yields the protein CASSLVNGEQYF.

The chain uses TRBV10-3 and TRBJ1-5; D not certain. The CDR3 is made up of 14 amino acids. Trimming left V 6 bases short and J 0 bases short, with 9 bases between. From germline, CDR1 is ENHRY and CDR2 SYGVKD. The CDR3 spells CAISEEYSNQPQHF. CDR3 in DNA: TGTGCCATCAGCGAAGAGTATAGCAATCAGCCCCAGCATTTT.

The chain joins TRBV13 to TRBJ2-2, with 8 nucleotides matching TRBD2. Trimming cost V 6 bases and J 6 bases; bases outside gene matches: 15. Germline V CDR1 and CDR2: PRHDT, FYEKMQ (reference sequence). There are 17 residues in the CDR3. CDR3 in DNA: TGTGCCAGCAGACAAGCGGGAGCACCGACCGGGGCCGGGGAGCTGTTTTTT. Translated, it gives CASRQAGAPTGAGELFF.

The J gene is TRBJ1-5, the V gene TRBV19; D gene ambiguous. CDR1 LNHDA and CDR2 SQIVND come from the germline V gene (reference sequence). This CDR3 is 15 amino acids long. V was pared by 1 base and J by 9 bases, with 16 bases between. CDR3 sequence: CASSIVLSALSPQHF. In nucleotides, the CDR3 is TGTGCCAGTAGTATAGTACTCTCCGCATTGTCGCCCCAGCATTTT.

This sequence joins TRBV10-2 and TRBJ2-3, with 9 bases identical to TRBD2. Losses at the gene ends were 2 bases for V and 5 bases for J; bases not matched to a gene: 5. Per the germline V gene, CDR1 is WSHSY and CDR2 is SAAADI. CDR3 length equals 15 residues. CDR3 residues: CASSEGTSSEDTQYF. The CDR3 nucleotides read TGCGCCAGCAGTGAGGGGACTAGCTCGGAAGATACGCAGTATTTT.

The chain is built from TRBV10-3 and TRBJ2-7; the D is unclear. The CDR3 sequence is 13 residues long. Germline assignment: CDR1 ENHRY and CDR2 SYGVKD. The V and J ends lost 3 bases and 2 bases respectively, with 8 bases between them. CDR3 amino acids: CAISETSTYEQYF. CDR3 DNA sequence: TGTGCCATCAGTGAAACCAGTACCTACGAGCAGTACTTC.

The chain uses TRBV5-6 and TRBJ2-7; a possible D gene is TRBD2 (6 bases). Trimming stripped 2 bases from V and 0 bases from J, with 12 bases between. The CDR3 runs to 15 residues. Germline CDR1 SGHDT, CDR2 YYEEEE. The chain's CDR3 is CASSFIAASSYEQYF. As DNA, the CDR3 is TGTGCCAGCAGCTTTATAGCGGCGAGCTCCTACGAGCAGTACTTC.

This clone came up once. The chain links TRBV11-2 to TRBJ2-7, with D maybe TRBD2 (6 bases). V was cut by 0 bases and J by 2 bases, with 11 bases left in between. Germline lookup yields CDR1 SGHAT and CDR2 FQNNGV. The CDR3 covers 15 residues. CDR3 nucleotides: TGTGCCAGCAGCTTAGAGTTTAGCGGTACCTACGAGCAGTACTTC. Protein: CASSLEFSGTYEQYF.

The chain recombines TRBV25-1 with TRBJ2-7; no definite D call. CDR3 length: 12 residues. The ends were cut back, 4 bases at V and 1 base at J, with 5 bases in the middle. CDR1 is MGHDK, CDR2 SYGVNS, per germline. CDR3 in DNA: TGTGCCAGCAGTGCTGCGTCCTACGAGCAGTACTTC. This translates into CASSAASYEQYF.

The chain employs TRBV11-2 and TRBJ2-1, with TRBD2 identical over 10 bases. The junction had 8 bases not matched to a gene; V was cut back by 7 bases and J by 8 bases. CDR1 and CDR2 from the germline V gene are SGHAT and FQNNGV. The CDR3 is 14 residues long. The CDR3 here is CASTSSGSVDEQFF. DNA for the CDR3: TGTGCCAGCACATCTAGCGGGAGCGTGGATGAGCAGTTCTTC.

The chain recombines TRBV27 with TRBJ2-5; possibly TRBD2 for D (6 bases). This CDR3 contains 14 residues. With 6 bases removed from V and 5 bases from J, the gap between germline ends came to 16 bases. Germline assignment: CDR1 MNHEY and CDR2 SMNVEV (reference sequence). CDR3 nucleotide sequence: TGTGCCAGCAGGATGCTCGGCCGGGAGGAGACCCAGTACTTC. Its translation: CASRMLGREETQYF.